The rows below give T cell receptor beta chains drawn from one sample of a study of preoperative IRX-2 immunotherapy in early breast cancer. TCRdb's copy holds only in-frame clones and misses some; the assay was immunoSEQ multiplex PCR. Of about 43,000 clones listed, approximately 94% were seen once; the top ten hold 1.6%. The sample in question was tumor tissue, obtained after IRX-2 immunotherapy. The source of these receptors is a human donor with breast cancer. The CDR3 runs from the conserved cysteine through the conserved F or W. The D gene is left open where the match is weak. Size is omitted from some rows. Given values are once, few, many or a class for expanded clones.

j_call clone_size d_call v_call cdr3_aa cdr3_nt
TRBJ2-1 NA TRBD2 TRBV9 CASSVLAGGRDNEQFF TGTGCCAGCAGCGTTCTAGCGGGGGGAAGAGACAATGAGCAGTTCTTC
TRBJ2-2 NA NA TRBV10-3 CAIGGHSTGELFF TGTGCCATCGGTGGCCACTCCACCGGGGAGCTGTTTTTT
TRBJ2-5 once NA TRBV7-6 CASSPGAGNRETQYF TGTGCCAGCAGCCCCGGGGCAGGGAACCGAGAGACCCAGTACTTC
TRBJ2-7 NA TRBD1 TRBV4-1 CASSQGRPGQGHNEQYF TGCGCCAGCAGCCAAGGGCGTCCGGGACAGGGACACAACGAGCAGTACTTC
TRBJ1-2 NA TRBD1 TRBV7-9 CASSQRQGNYGYTF TGTGCCAGCAGCCAACGACAGGGAAACTATGGCTACACCTTC
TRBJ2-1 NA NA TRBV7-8 CASSLFVSNEQFF TGTGCCAGCAGCTTATTCGTAAGCAATGAGCAGTTCTTC
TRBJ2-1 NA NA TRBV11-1 CASSSWSSYNEQFF TGTGCCAGCAGCTCGTGGAGCTCCTACAATGAGCAGTTCTTC
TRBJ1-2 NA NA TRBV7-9 CASSLGGREVGYTF TGTGCCAGCAGCTTAGGTGGCAGGGAGGTTGGCTACACCTTC
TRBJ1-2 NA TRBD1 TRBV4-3 CASSQLAGQGSYGYTF TGCGCCAGCAGCCAGCTCGCGGGACAGGGGAGCTATGGCTACACCTTC
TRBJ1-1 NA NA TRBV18 CASSPWLRGVNTEAFF TGTGCCAGCTCACCATGGTTAAGGGGGGTGAACACTGAAGCTTTCTTT
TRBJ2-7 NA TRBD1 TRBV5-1 CASSSTGQASYEQYF TGCGCCAGCAGCTCCACCGGACAGGCCTCCTACGAGCAGTACTTC